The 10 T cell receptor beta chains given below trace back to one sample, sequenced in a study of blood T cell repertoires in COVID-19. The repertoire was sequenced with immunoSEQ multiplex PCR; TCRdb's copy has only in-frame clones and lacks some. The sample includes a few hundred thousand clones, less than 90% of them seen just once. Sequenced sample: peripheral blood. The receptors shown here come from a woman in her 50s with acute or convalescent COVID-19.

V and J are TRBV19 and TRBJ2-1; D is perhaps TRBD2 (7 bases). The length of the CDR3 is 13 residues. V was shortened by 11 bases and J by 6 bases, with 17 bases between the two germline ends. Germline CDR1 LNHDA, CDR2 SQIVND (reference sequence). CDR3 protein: CAPEAGAGNEQFF. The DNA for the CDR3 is TGTGCCCCCGAGGCGGGGGCGGGCAATGAGCAGTTCTTC.

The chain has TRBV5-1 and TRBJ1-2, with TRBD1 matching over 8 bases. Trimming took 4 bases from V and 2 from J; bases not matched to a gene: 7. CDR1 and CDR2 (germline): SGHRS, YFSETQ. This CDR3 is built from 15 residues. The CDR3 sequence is CASSEGQVGNYGYTF. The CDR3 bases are TGCGCCAGCAGCGAGGGACAGGTGGGGAACTATGGCTACACCTTC.

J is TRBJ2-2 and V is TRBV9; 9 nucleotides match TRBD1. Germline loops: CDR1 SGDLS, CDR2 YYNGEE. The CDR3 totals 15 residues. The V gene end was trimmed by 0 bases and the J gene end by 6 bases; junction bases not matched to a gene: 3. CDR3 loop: CASSVGTGVPGELFF. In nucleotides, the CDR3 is TGTGCCAGCAGCGTAGGGACAGGGGTCCCCGGGGAGCTGTTTTTT.

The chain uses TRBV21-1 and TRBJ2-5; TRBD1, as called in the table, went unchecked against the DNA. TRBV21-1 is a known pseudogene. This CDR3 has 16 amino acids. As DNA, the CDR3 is TGTGCCAGCAGCAAAATGGAGACAGGGTATGAAGAGACCCAGTACTTC. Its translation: CASSKMETGYEETQYF.

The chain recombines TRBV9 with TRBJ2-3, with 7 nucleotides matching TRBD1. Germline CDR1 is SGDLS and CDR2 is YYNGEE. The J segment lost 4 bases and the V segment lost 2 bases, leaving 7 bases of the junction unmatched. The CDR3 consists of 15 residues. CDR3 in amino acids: CASSVRPGQSDTQYF. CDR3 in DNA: TGTGCCAGCAGCGTCCGGCCGGGACAGTCAGATACGCAGTATTTT.

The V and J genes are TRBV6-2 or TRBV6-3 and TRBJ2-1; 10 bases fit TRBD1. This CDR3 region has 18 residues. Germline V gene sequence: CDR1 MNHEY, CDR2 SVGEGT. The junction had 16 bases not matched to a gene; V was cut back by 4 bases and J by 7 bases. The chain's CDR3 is CASSFPIYNRDRGNEQFF. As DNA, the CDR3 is TGTGCCAGCAGTTTCCCCATCTATAACCGGGACAGGGGAAATGAGCAGTTCTTC.

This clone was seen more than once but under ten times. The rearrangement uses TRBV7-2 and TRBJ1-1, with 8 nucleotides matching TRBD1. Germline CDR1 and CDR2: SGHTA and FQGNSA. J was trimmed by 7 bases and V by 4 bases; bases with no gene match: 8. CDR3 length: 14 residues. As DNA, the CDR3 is TGTGCCAGCAGCTATGGACAGGGCGGGGGTGAAGCTTTCTTT. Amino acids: CASSYGQGGGEAFF.

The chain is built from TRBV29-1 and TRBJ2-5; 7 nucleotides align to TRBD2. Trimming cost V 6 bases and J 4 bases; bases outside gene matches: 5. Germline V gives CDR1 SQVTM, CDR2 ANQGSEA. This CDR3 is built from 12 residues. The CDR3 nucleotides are TGCAGCGTGGCAGGACTAGGAGAGACCCAGTACTTC. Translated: CSVAGLGETQYF.

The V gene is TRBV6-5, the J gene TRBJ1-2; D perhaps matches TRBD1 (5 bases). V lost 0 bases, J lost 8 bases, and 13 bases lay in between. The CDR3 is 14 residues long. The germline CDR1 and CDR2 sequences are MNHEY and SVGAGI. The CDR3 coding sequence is TGTGCCAGCAGTTACTCCTCGGCAGGGTACGGCTACACCTTC. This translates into CASSYSSAGYGYTF.

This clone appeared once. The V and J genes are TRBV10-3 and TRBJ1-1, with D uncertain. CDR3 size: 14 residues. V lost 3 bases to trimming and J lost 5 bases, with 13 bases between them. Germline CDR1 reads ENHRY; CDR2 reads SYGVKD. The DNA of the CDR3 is TGTGCCATCAGTGAAGCCAGCGATGGAACTGAAGCTTTCTTT. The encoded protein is CAISEASDGTEAFF.